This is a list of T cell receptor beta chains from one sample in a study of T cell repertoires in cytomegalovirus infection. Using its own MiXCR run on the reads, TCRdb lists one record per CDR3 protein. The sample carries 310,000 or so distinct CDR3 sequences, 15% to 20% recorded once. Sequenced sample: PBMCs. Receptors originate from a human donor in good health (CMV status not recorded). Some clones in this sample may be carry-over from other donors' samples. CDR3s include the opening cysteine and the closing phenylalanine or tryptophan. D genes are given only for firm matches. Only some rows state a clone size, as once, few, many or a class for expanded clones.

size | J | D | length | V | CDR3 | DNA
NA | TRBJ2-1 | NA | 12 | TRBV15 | CATSRVGNEQFF | TGTGCCACCAGCAGAGTGGGAAATGAGCAGTTCTTC
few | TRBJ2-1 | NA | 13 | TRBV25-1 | CASSEPSSGEQFF | TGTGCCAGCAGTGAACCCTCAAGCGGTGAGCAGTTCTTC
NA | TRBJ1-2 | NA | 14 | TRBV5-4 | CASSLEVAGYGYTF | TGTGCCAGCAGCTTGGAGGTGGCAGGATATGGCTACACCTTC
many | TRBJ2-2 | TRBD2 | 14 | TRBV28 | CASCGLAGTGELFF | TGTGCCAGCTGCGGCCTAGCGGGCACCGGGGAGCTGTTTTTT
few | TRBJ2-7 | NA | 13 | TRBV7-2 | CASSRDFSYEQYF | TGTGCCAGCAGCCGGGACTTTTCCTACGAGCAGTACTTC
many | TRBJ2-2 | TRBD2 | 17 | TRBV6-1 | CASTHRGGRQGTGELFF | TGTGCCAGCACCCACCGGGGGGGGCGCCAAGGCACCGGGGAGCTGTTTTTT
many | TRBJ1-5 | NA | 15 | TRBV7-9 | CASSSQGGIGQPQHF | TGTGCCAGCAGCTCGCAGGGAGGAATCGGTCAGCCCCAGCATTTT
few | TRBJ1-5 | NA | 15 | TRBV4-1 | CASSQGVLGNQPQHF | TGCGCCAGCAGCCAAGGGGTTTTGGGTAATCAGCCCCAGCATTTT
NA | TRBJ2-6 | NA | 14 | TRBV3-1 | CASSQEGLINVLTF | TGTGCCAGCAGCCAAGAAGGCTTGATCAACGTCCTGACTTTC
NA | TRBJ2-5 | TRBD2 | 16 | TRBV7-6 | CASSLGGGTRGETQYF | TGTGCTAGCAGCTTAGGAGGGGGGACTAGGGGAGAGACCCAGTACTTC
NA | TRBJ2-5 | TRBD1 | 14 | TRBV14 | CASSRDRVRGTQYF | TGTGCCAGCAGCCGGGACAGGGTGAGAGGGACCCAGTACTTC
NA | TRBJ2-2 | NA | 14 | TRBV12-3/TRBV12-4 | CAGRRELGAGELFF | TGTGCCGGGAGGCGCGAATTGGGGGCCGGGGAGCTGTTTTTT
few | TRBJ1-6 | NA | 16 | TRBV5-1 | CASSYSRGNNNSPLHF | TGCGCCAGCAGCTACTCTCGGGGGAACAATAATTCACCCCTCCACTTT
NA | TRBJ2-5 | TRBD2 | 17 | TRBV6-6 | CASSWGTSGGRRETQYF | TGTGCCAGCAGTTGGGGGACTAGCGGGGGCCGCAGGGAGACCCAGTACTTC
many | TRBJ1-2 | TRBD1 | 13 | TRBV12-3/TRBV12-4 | CASTDTGVGYYTF | TGTGCCAGCACCGATACAGGGGTGGGGTACTACACCTTC
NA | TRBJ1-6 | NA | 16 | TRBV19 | CASSKDRSSYNSPLHF | TGTGCCAGTAGTAAGGACCGGAGCTCCTATAATTCACCCCTCCACTTT
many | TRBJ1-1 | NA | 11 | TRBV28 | CASSRTAEAFF | TGTGCCAGCAGCCGGACGGCTGAAGCTTTCTTT
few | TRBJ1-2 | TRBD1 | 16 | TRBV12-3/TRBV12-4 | CASSPGGQDSSYGYTF | TGTGCCAGCAGTCCAGGTGGACAGGATAGTAGCTATGGCTACACCTTC
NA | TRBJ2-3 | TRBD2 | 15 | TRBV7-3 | CASSALAGGPGTQYF | TGTGCCAGCAGCGCCCTAGCGGGGGGACCTGGTACGCAGTATTTT
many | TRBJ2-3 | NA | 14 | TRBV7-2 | CASRRGPPTDTQYF | TGTGCCAGCCGCCGTGGACCACCAACAGATACGCAGTATTTT
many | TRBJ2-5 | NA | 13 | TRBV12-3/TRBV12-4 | CASSRLEEETQYF | TGTGCCAGCAGTCGACTAGAGGAAGAGACCCAGTACTTC
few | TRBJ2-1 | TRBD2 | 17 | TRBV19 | CASSRAGSGAPYNEQFF | TGTGCCAGTAGTAGGGCAGGTAGCGGGGCGCCCTACAATGAGCAGTTCTTC
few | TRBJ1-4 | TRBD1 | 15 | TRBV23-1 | CASSQLTTGREKLFF | TGCGCCAGCAGTCAATTGACGACAGGGCGGGAAAAACTGTTTTTT
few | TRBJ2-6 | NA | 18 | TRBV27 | CASSPGRAPRRGANVLTF | TGTGCCAGCAGCCCAGGAAGGGCTCCCAGGCGGGGGGCCAACGTCCTGACTTTC
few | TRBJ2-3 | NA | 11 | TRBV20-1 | CSANSAGTQYF | TGCAGTGCTAATAGTGCGGGTACGCAGTATTTT
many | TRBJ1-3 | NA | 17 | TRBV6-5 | CASSSSKGGYSGNTIYF | TGTGCCAGCAGTTCCAGTAAGGGCGGGTACTCTGGAAACACCATATATTTT
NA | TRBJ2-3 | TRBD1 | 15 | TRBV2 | CASSAGTGGADTQYF | TGTGCCAGCAGTGCCGGGACAGGGGGAGCGGATACGCAGTATTTT